The present entry profiles one T cell receptor beta chain with its context. These data come from a study of long-term antiretroviral therapy in people with HIV. An immunoSEQ assay, version v3.0, was performed at survey level. Repertoires were generated with immunoSEQ multiplex PCR, while TCRdb's copy carries only in-frame clones and drops some. The sample holds 30,000 to 50,000 clones; 85% to 90% are singletons and the top ten take around 4%. V lost 7 bases, J lost 0 bases, and 17 bases lay in between. The V gene's germline CDR1 is PRHDT and CDR2 FYEKMQ (reference sequence). The CDR3 is 16 amino acids.

This sequence originates from a woman aged 45-65 years with HIV. Here the sequenced sample was unsorted PBMCs, taken 1.2 years after starting antiretroviral therapy. This chain connects TRBV13 to TRBJ2-3; the D gene is possibly TRBD2 (5 bases). Here the CDR3 DNA reads TGTGCCAGCACCCCTCAGAGGGCGGGCAGCACAGATACGCAGTATTTT. It translates to CASTPQRAGSTDTQYF.